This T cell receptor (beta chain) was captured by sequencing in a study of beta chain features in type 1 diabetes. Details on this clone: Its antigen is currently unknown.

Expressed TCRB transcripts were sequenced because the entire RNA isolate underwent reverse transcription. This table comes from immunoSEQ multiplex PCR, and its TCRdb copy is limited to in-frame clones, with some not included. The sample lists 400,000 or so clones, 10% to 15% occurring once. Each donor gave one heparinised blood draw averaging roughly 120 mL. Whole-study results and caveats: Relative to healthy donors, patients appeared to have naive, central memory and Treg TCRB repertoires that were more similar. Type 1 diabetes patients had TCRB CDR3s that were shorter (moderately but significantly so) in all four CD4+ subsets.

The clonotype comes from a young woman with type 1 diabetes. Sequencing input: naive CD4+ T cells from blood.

This chain's CDR3 is CASSQDSGMLDTQYF. Here the CDR3 DNA reads TGCGCCAGCAGCCAAGATTCCGGGATGTTGGATACGCAGTATTTT. The V call is TRBV4-1, the J call TRBJ2-3; D is possibly TRBD2 (5 bases). Germline lookup yields CDR1 MGHRA and CDR2 YSYEKL. The ends were cut back, 0 bases at V and 6 bases at J, with 13 bases in the middle. The length of the CDR3 is 15 residues.